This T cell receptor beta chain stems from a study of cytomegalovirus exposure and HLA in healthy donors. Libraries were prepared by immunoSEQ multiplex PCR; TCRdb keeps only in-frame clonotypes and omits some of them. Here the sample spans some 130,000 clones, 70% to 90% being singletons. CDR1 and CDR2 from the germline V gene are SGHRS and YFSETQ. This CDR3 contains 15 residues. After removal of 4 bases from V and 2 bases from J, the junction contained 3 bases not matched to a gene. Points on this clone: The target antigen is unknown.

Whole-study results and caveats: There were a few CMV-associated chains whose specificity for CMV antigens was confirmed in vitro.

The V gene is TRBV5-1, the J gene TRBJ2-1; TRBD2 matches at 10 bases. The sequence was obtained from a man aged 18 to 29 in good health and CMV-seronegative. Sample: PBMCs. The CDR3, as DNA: TGCGCCAGCAGCAGGACTAGCGGTACCTACAATGAGCAGTTCTTC. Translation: CASSRTSGTYNEQFF.